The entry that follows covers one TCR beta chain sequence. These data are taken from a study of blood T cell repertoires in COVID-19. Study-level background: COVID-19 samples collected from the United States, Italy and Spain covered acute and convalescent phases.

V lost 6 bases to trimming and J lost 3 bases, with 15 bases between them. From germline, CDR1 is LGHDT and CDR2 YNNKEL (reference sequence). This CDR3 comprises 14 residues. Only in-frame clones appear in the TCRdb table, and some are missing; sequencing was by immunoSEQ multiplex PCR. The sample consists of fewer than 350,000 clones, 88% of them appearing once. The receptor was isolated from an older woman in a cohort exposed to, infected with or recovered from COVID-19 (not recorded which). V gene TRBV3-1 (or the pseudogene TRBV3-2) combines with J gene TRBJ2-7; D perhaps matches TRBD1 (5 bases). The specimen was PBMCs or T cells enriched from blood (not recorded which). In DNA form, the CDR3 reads TGTGCCAGCAGAACTTATGGGGCAAGCTACGAGCAGTACTTC. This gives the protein CASRTYGASYEQYF.